This entry concerns a single T cell receptor (beta chain). The sample is drawn from a study of blood T cell repertoires in COVID-19. Study overall: Sites in the United States, Italy and Spain provided acute and convalescent COVID-19 samples. Sample material is recorded as cDNA or gDNA derived from T cells, B-cell-depleted T cells, or PBMCs.

Participants spanned ages roughly 18 to 90 years and resided in 24 US areas. Two negative PCRs, clearance, or symptom resolution characterized the recovered Cohort 3 donors. Clones were read by immunoSEQ multiplex PCR, and TCRdb kept only the in-frame ones, dropping some. The table has 150,000 to 250,000 clones, about four fifths seen once. The sequence was collected from a man aged 40-49 years who had recovered from COVID-19. The sequencing sample was made of PBMCs or T cells enriched from blood (not recorded which).

The CDR3 DNA follows: TGTGCCAGCAGCCAAGAGGTGAGGGGGTACGAGCAGTACGTC. Protein sequence: CASSQEVRGYEQYV. The gene calls are TRBV4-2 and TRBJ2-7, with a possible D match to TRBD1 (6 bases). CDR3 length: 14 residues. The V gene's germline CDR1 is LGHNA and CDR2 YNFKEQ. V lost 0 bases, J lost 4 bases, and 10 bases lay in between.